Listed here is a single T cell receptor beta chain. The antigen remains undetermined. This specimen belongs to a study of CD8 T cells in ankylosing spondylitis. Findings and caveats of the study: Among TCR beta sequences, a motif of under ten highly homologous variants appeared characteristic of ankylosing spondylitis blood.

TCRdb analysed the 5' RACE reads with MiXCR anew, one entry per CDR3 protein. The table shows roughly 700,000 distinct CDR3 sequences, with around 20% occurring only once. CDR3 size: 13 residues. The germline V gene encodes CDR1 DFQATT and CDR2 SNEGSKA (reference sequence). Trimming took 3 bases from V and 4 from J, leaving 10 bases between them. Sequencing input: blood, either unsorted or a sorted T cell fraction (not recorded which). The chain recombines TRBV20-1 with TRBJ2-1; the D is unclear. The TCR comes from a male donor with ankylosing spondylitis. The CDR3 DNA is TGCAGTGCTAGGACGGATCTTTACAATGAGCAGTTCTTC. Protein sequence: CSARTDLYNEQFF.